These T cell receptor beta chains were read from a single sample in a study of blood T cell repertoires in COVID-19. Some clones are missing from TCRdb's copy, which holds only in-frame ones; the method was immunoSEQ multiplex PCR. Among 200,000 to 250,000 clones, almost 85% were seen once, and the ten largest hold approximately 16%. Sequencing was done on a sample of PBMCs or T cells enriched from blood (not recorded which). The receptors shown here come from a man in his forties or fifties who had recovered from COVID-19. The CDR3 runs from the conserved cysteine through the conserved F or W. A D gene is named only where the DNA matches it firmly. Rows give clone size only sometimes, using once, few, many, or a class for an expanded clone.

clone size	V gene	D gene	J gene	CDR3 DNA	CDR3 protein
-	TRBV3-1/TRBV3-2	TRBD1	TRBJ1-2	TGTGCCAGCAGCCACGGACAGGGGGCTTATGGCTACACCTTC	CASSHGQGAYGYTF
-	TRBV28	TRBD2	TRBJ2-2	TGTGCCAGCAGTAGGGAACTAGCGGTGAACACCGGGGAGCTGTTTTTT	CASSRELAVNTGELFF
-	TRBV19	TRBD2	TRBJ2-1	TGTGCCAGTACCGCCGGGACTAGCCCCAATGAGCAGTTCTTC	CASTAGTSPNEQFF
-	TRBV27	-	TRBJ2-7	TGTGCCAGCAGTCTCTGGTCATCTTCGGGGGAGCAGTACTTC	CASSLWSSSGEQYF
-	TRBV18	-	TRBJ1-5	TGTGCCAGCTCACTCCTCGGGGGTAGCAATCAGCCCCAGCATTTT	CASSLLGGSNQPQHF
-	TRBV14	TRBD1	TRBJ1-2	TGTGCCAGCAGCCCAGGACAGGGGCCAGAAAACTATGGCTACACCTTC	CASSPGQGPENYGYTF
once	TRBV5-1	-	TRBJ1-3	TGCGCCAGCAGCCCCGTCACCACAGGGTCTGGAAACACCATATATTTT	CASSPVTTGSGNTIYF
-	TRBV18	-	TRBJ1-1	TGTGCCAGCTCACCAATTCGGGGACTCACTGAAGCTTTCTTT	CASSPIRGLTEAFF
-	TRBV9	-	TRBJ1-6	TGTGCCAGCAGCGTAGATCAGGGCGGGAGTTCACCCCTCCACTTT	CASSVDQGGSSPLHF
-	TRBV5-4	-	TRBJ2-1	TGTGCCAGCAGCTTAGGGCTAGCTAACTACAATGAGCAGTTCTTC	CASSLGLANYNEQFF
-	TRBV6-5	-	TRBJ1-3	TGTGCCAGCAGTAGACAGGCTAACTCTGGAAACACCATATATTTT	CASSRQANSGNTIYF
-	TRBV20-1	-	TRBJ1-2	TGCAGTGCTAGTCTGCTCAGGGGAGTGGACGGCTACACCTTC	CSASLLRGVDGYTF
-	TRBV28	-	TRBJ1-4	TGTGCCAGCAGTTTACTCGAAAAACTGTTTTTT	CASSLLEKLFF
once	TRBV10-3	-	TRBJ2-1	TGTGCCATCAGTGAGGGGAGGCCCTCCTACAATGAGCAGTTCTTC	CAISEGRPSYNEQFF
-	TRBV19	-	TRBJ1-2	TGTGCCAGTAGGGTAAATATGGGGCATGGCTACACCTTC	CASRVNMGHGYTF
-	TRBV7-8	-	TRBJ2-7	TGTGCCAGCAGCTCCAGGACTGCGACCTACGAGCAGTACTTC	CASSSRTATYEQYF
-	TRBV7-9	TRBD2	TRBJ2-2	TGTGCCAGCAGCTTATTAGGCCTAGCGGGAGCCGGGGAGCTGTTTTTT	CASSLLGLAGAGELFF
-	TRBV9	-	TRBJ2-1	TGTGCCAGCAGCGTAGAAGTAGCGGTCTCCTACAATGAGCAGTTCTTC	CASSVEVAVSYNEQFF
-	TRBV6-5	-	TRBJ1-2	TGTGCCAGCAGTCTGGGGGGCTATGGCTACACCTTC	CASSLGGYGYTF
-	TRBV4-3	-	TRBJ2-5	TGCGCCAGCAGCCAAGATGTAACTACGGGTGCAGAGACCCAGTACTTC	CASSQDVTTGAETQYF
few	TRBV10-3	TRBD2	TRBJ2-2	TGTGCCATCAGTGGGCGGAGCGGGGGCCTCACCGGGGAGCTGTTTTTT	CAISGRSGGLTGELFF
-	TRBV21-1	-	TRBJ1-1	TGTGCCAGCATTCTCGCGGGGGTGAACACTGAAGCTTTCTTT	CASILAGVNTEAFF
-	TRBV7-3	TRBD1	TRBJ1-1	TGTGCCAGCAGCATGCAGGGGGGCACTGAAGCTTTCTTT	CASSMQGGTEAFF
few	TRBV6-5	-	TRBJ2-7	TGTGCCAGCATCCGACAGGCGGACTCCTACGAGCAGTACTTC	CASIRQADSYEQYF
-	TRBV7-9	-	TRBJ1-2	TGTGCCAGCAGCTTCGGAGACTATGGCTACACCTTC	CASSFGDYGYTF
once	TRBV15	TRBD2	TRBJ2-3	TGTGCCACCAGCAGAGTCCGACTAGCGGGAGGGGATACGCAGTATTTT	CATSRVRLAGGDTQYF
-	TRBV19	-	TRBJ2-5	TGTGCCAGTAGTTGGACTAAAGAGACCCAGTACTTC	CASSWTKETQYF
-	TRBV2	TRBD1	TRBJ2-5	TGTGCCAGCGACAGGGAACGCGGGTTAGAGACCCAGTACTTC	CASDRERGLETQYF